Presented here are 7 T cell receptor beta chains from one specimen sequenced in a study of T-cell memory formation after mild COVID-19. Using its own MiXCR run on the 5' RACE reads, TCRdb lists one record per CDR3 protein. This sample yields a few hundred thousand distinct CDR3 sequences, of which 20% to 25% are seen a single time; around a fifth belongs to the top ten. Sequencing was carried out using PBMCs or a T cell subset sorted from them (not recorded which). These receptors came from a young man who had mild COVID-19 (a few samples of this study predate the infection). Cell type and time point are not known.

The rearrangement uses TRBV28 and TRBJ2-7, with D maybe TRBD1 (6 bases). The CDR3 loop spans 13 amino acids. Germline V gene lookup returns CDR1 MDHEN and CDR2 SYDVKM. V lost 6 bases to trimming and J lost 5 bases, with 14 bases between them. The CDR3 bases are TGTGCCAGCAGGACAGGACACGTGAACGAGCAGTACTTC. Translation gives CASRTGHVNEQYF.

This clonotype was seen more than once but under ten times. The chain recombines TRBV5-1 with TRBJ2-1, with a possible D match to TRBD2 (6 bases). V lost 3 bases and J 5 bases, leaving 15 bases between the germline ends. Germline assignment: CDR1 SGHRS and CDR2 YFSETQ. This CDR3 spans 15 amino acids. CDR3 protein: CASSSNLAANNEQFF. Written as DNA, the CDR3 is TGCGCCAGCAGCTCCAACTTAGCGGCCAACAATGAGCAGTTCTTC.

The gene calls are TRBV5-1 and TRBJ2-7, with D tentatively TRBD1 (6 bases). Trimming took off 2 bases at V and 5 bases at J, with 14 bases between the two ends. Germline CDR1 and CDR2: SGHRS and YFSETQ. The CDR3 sequence is 14 residues long. CDR3 sequence (DNA): TGCGCCAGCAGCTTAATGGGGGCGGATAACGAGCAGTACGTC. The encoded protein is CASSLMGADNEQYV.

The sample holds a few counts of this clonotype. This chain joins TRBV29-1 and TRBJ2-2; weak D call: TRBD2 (5 bases). Trimming shortened V by 6 bases and J by 6 bases, and 11 bases separated the two germline ends. The CDR3 has 12 amino acids. The germline V gene encodes CDR1 SQVTM and CDR2 ANQGSEA. This CDR3 is CSVPMEAGELFF. The CDR3 nucleotides read TGCAGCGTGCCCATGGAGGCCGGGGAGCTGTTTTTT.

This clonotype was observed a few times. The V gene is TRBV4-2, the J gene TRBJ2-3; D may match TRBD1 or TRBD2 (5 bases each). V gave up 1 base and J gave up 4 bases, with 18 bases separating them. Per germline, CDR1 LGHNA and CDR2 YNFKEQ. The CDR3 has 17 residues. This CDR3 is CASSQGQGERDSDTQYF. Here the CDR3 DNA reads TGTGCCAGCAGCCAAGGACAAGGGGAACGGGATTCAGATACGCAGTATTTT.

Written as DNA, the CDR3 is TGCAGCGTTGATTATAGGGGGCAAACTGAAGCTTTCTTT. Amino acid sequence: CSVDYRGQTEAFF. V usage is TRBV29-1 and J usage is TRBJ1-1; 7 bases match TRBD1. Germline-derived CDR1 and CDR2 are SQVTM and ANQGSEA. After removal of 3 bases from V and 5 bases from J, the junction contained 6 bases not matched to a gene. The CDR3 length is 13 residues.

Many counts were recorded for this clonotype. J is TRBJ2-1 and V is TRBV10-3; 10 bases line up with TRBD2. The CDR3 contains 15 residues. CDR1 ENHRY and CDR2 SYGVKD come from the germline V gene. V was pared by 4 bases and J by 10 bases, with 10 bases of the junction left unmatched. CDR3 DNA sequence: TGTGCCATCAGTGCGGGGACTAGCGAGGTCACGGAGCAGTTCTTC. Translating gives CAISAGTSEVTEQFF.